A single sample gave rise to the 27 T cell receptor beta chains below, sequenced in a study of immune characterization of retroperitoneal liposarcoma (dated by TCRdb to the late 2010s). Library method: PCR. The reads were generated on a NextSeq 500. TCRdb reworked the public reads: Q25 trimming with fastp, MiXCR clone assembly, productive beta chains retained. CDR3 protein duplicates are merged, each entry listing the most common genes and DNA. Here the sample has 1,500 to 2,000 distinct CDR3 sequences; 40% to 65% occur a single time. The ten largest clones represent about a tenth of the sample. The material sequenced was tumor tissue. The receptors stem from a male donor with retroperitoneal liposarcoma.

This chain connects TRBV6-1 to TRBJ2-5; D could derive from TRBD1 or TRBD2 (5 bases each). The end of the DNA is better explained by TRBJ2-7, so the J call may be wrong. This CDR3 comprises 16 residues. Germline CDR1 is MNHNS and CDR2 is SASEGT. The CDR3 DNA reads as TGTGCCAGCAAGAACTACGCCGGGACCGCTTACTACGAGCAGTACTTC. Amino acid sequence: CASKNYAGTAYYEQYF.

This clonotype was counted between two and nine times. The rearrangement joins TRBV6-1 to TRBJ2-7, with D possibly being TRBD1 (6 bases). V was clipped by 6 bases and J by 4 bases, with 10 bases between them. The CDR3 sequence is 12 residues long. From germline, CDR1 is MNHNS and CDR2 SASEGT. CDR3 in DNA: TGTGCCAGCAGCCTTACAGGGTACGAGCAGTACTTC. Its protein product is CASSLTGYEQYF.

The sample holds a few counts of this clonotype. This chain uses TRBV6-1 with TRBJ2-5; D perhaps matches TRBD1 (5 bases). The J call is in doubt because the DNA end fits TRBJ2-7 better. This CDR3 region has 14 residues. Per germline, CDR1 MNHNS and CDR2 SASEGT. The CDR3 loop is CASTQAPLMIEQYF. CDR3 DNA sequence: TGTGCCAGCACACAGGCCCCTCTAATGATCGAGCAGTACTTC.

A single count supports this clonotype. V usage is TRBV6-6 and J usage is TRBJ2-2, with D possibly being TRBD2 (5 bases). Trimming shortened V by 2 bases and J by 8 bases, and 6 bases separated the two germline ends. This CDR3 has 12 residues. Germline V gene lookup returns CDR1 MNHNY and CDR2 SVGAGI (reference sequence). CDR3 DNA sequence: TGTGCCAGCAGTTACCGGGGAGGGGAGCTGTTTTTT. Amino acid sequence: CASSYRGGELFF.

The V and J genes are TRBV7-2 and TRBJ2-7; D unresolved. The germline V and J ends were trimmed by 5 bases and 0 bases, with 8 bases remaining between them. Germline V gene data show CDR1 as SGHTA and CDR2 as FQGNSA. This CDR3 is built from 13 residues. The CDR3 region has the DNA TGTGCCAGCAGCCCCACCAACTCCTACGAGCAGTACTTC. This sequence encodes CASSPTNSYEQYF. Supplemented by reference TRBV7-2 and TRBJ2-7, the full variable domain reads GAGVSQSPSNKVTEKGKDVELRCDPISGHTALYWYRQSLGQGLEFLIYFQGNSAPDKSGLPSDRFSAERTGGSVSTLTIQRTQQEDSAVYLCASSPTNSYEQYFGPGTRLTVT.

J is TRBJ2-7 and V is TRBV6-6, with 8 bases matching TRBD1. The J call is doubtful: the DNA matches TRBJ2-1 better. CDR3 size: 13 residues. Germline CDR1 reads MNHNY; CDR2 reads SVGAGI (reference sequence). The CDR3 DNA reads TGTGCCAGCAGTTACTCCGACAGGGGTGAGCAGTTCTTC. As protein: CASSYSDRGEQFF.

The genes are TRBV12-3 or TRBV12-4 and TRBJ2-3; TRBD2 aligns across 8 bases. The CDR3 consists of 18 residues. The J segment lost 2 bases and the V segment lost 4 bases, leaving 14 bases of the junction unmatched. The chain's CDR3 is CASSSRGSGAVLTDTQYF. In DNA form, the CDR3 reads TGTGCCAGCAGTTCCAGGGGTAGCGGGGCGGTCCTCACAGATACGCAGTATTTT.

The gene calls are TRBV7-2 and TRBJ2-3; no clear D gene. The V gene lost 8 bases and the J gene lost 2 bases, with 8 bases spanning the gap. Germline V gives CDR1 SGHTA, CDR2 FQGNSA. The CDR3 loop spans 12 amino acids. The CDR3 region is CASSPYTDTQYF. The CDR3, as DNA: TGTGCCAGCTCCCCCTACACAGATACGCAGTATTTT.

V gene TRBV7-6 combines with J gene TRBJ1-1; tentative D call: TRBD1 (6 bases). This CDR3 comprises 13 residues. The V and J ends lost 5 bases and 1 base respectively, with 8 bases between them. The V gene's germline CDR1 is SGHVS and CDR2 FNYEAQ. CDR3 sequence reads: CASSPRGNTEAFF. DNA for the CDR3: TGTGCCAGCAGCCCCAGGGGGAACACTGAAGCTTTCTTT. Together with reference TRBV7-6 and TRBJ1-1, the CDR3 gives the full variable domain: GAGVSQSPRYKVTKRGQDVALRCDPISGHVSLYWYRQALGQGPEFLTYFNYEAQQDKSGLPNDRFSAERPEGSISTLTIQRTEQRDSAMYRCASSPRGNTEAFFGQGTRLTVV.

The rearrangement joins TRBV6-6 to TRBJ2-5; 7 bases line up with TRBD1. The end of the DNA aligns better with TRBJ2-7, so the J call may be wrong. This CDR3 is built from 17 residues. The germline V gene encodes CDR1 MNHNY and CDR2 SVGAGI (reference sequence). This CDR3 is CASSYMKDTGTAFEQYF. Here the CDR3 DNA reads TGTGCCAGCAGTTACATGAAAGATACCGGGACAGCTTTCGAGCAGTACTTC.

This chain joins TRBV6-1 and TRBJ2-1; D unresolved. The J call could be wrong; TRBJ2-7 is a better fit for the DNA end. CDR3 length: 13 residues. Per the germline V gene, CDR1 is MNHNS and CDR2 is SASEGT. The CDR3 sequence is CASRVHGYNEQYF. CDR3 DNA sequence: TGTGCCAGCAGAGTACATGGATACAATGAGCAGTACTTC.

The genes are TRBV6-5 and TRBJ1-2, with 8 positions matching TRBD1. The ends lost 2 bases at V and 4 bases at J; junction bases unmatched: 6. This CDR3 comprises 15 residues. Looked up from germline, CDR1 is MNHEY and CDR2 is SVGAGI. For the CDR3, the DNA is TGTGCCAGCAGTTACCAGACAGGGGCCCTCTATGGCTACACCTTC. Its protein is CASSYQTGALYGYTF.

The rearrangement joins TRBV7-2 to TRBJ2-3, with a possible D match to TRBD1 (7 bases). CDR3 size: 14 residues. V lost 7 bases, J lost 4 bases, and 15 bases lay in between. CDR1 and CDR2 from the germline V gene are SGHTA and FQGNSA. The CDR3 loop reads CASNMEGASDTQYF. DNA for the CDR3: TGTGCCAGCAACATGGAGGGGGCGTCAGATACGCAGTATTTT.

This clonotype was counted a few times. CDR3 sequence (DNA): TGTGCCAGCAGTTTAGGACGGCCGGGTACACTCCCCCTCTACGAGCAGTTCTTC. Protein sequence: CASSLGRPGTLPLYEQFF. The rearrangement joins TRBV12-3 or TRBV12-4 to TRBJ2-1; D is uncertain. Trimming took off 1 base at V and 10 bases at J, with 26 bases between the two ends. The CDR3 is 18 amino acids.

The chain is built from TRBV6-5 and TRBJ2-3; TRBD1 is a possible D gene (7 bases). The V end was cut by 3 bases, the J end by 6 bases, with 13 bases between. The CDR3 covers 14 residues. The germline CDR1 and CDR2 sequences are MNHEY and SVGAGI. The DNA for the CDR3 is TGTGCCAGCAGTTATGGAGGGGGCCTGGATACGCAGTATTTT. It codes for CASSYGGGLDTQYF.

This rearrangement joins TRBV11-2 to TRBJ2-3; 11 bases are shared with TRBD2. Trimming removed 5 bases from V and 0 bases from J; junction bases left unmatched: 4. The V gene's germline CDR1 is SGHAT and CDR2 FQNNGV. This CDR3 is 16 amino acids long. The CDR3 is CASSTRTSGSTDTQYF. The CDR3 DNA sequence: TGTGCCAGCAGCACTCGGACTAGCGGGAGCACAGATACGCAGTATTTT.

This clonotype was counted only a few times. The chain is built from TRBV10-2 and TRBJ2-4; possibly TRBD2 for D (7 bases). Germline V gene sequence: CDR1 WSHSY, CDR2 SAAADI. V was pared by 3 bases and J by 13 bases, with 16 bases between. This CDR3 is built from 13 residues. CDR3 in DNA: TGCGCCAGCAGTGATCCAGGGCGGGGGCAACAGTACTTC. Encoded protein: CASSDPGRGQQYF.

This clonotype is labeled large. The chain links TRBV6-1 to TRBJ2-5; 7 bases line up with TRBD1. V dropped 7 bases and J dropped 2; count of bases not matched to a gene: 7. The CDR3 runs to 14 residues. Germline V gene lookup returns CDR1 MNHNS and CDR2 SASEGT. The CDR3 sequence is CASTKTGQQETQYF. CDR3 bases: TGTGCCAGCACTAAGACGGGACAGCAAGAGACCCAGTACTTC.

CDR3 in amino acids: CASSLPDRGGYEQYF. The CDR3 DNA reads TGTGCCAGCAGTTTACCGGACAGGGGAGGCTACGAGCAGTACTTC. The gene calls are TRBV6-1 and TRBJ2-5, with 9 positions matching TRBD1. Matching the DNA end better, TRBJ2-7 makes the J call doubtful. This CDR3 comprises 15 residues. Germline V gives CDR1 MNHNS, CDR2 SASEGT.

The V and J genes are TRBV6-5 and TRBJ2-1, with a tentative D call TRBD1 (6 bases). V lost 3 bases and J 4 bases, leaving 16 bases between the germline ends. Germline V lookup: CDR1 MNHEY, CDR2 SVGAGI. CDR3 length equals 16 residues. CDR3 in amino acids: CASSYSAYRVYNEQFF. Here the CDR3 DNA reads TGTGCCAGCAGTTATAGTGCTTACAGGGTGTACAATGAGCAGTTCTTC.

This clonotype has more than one count but fewer than ten. The chain couples TRBV12-3 or TRBV12-4 to TRBJ2-1; 7 bases match TRBD1. The CDR3 totals 16 residues. Trimming at V came to 4 bases and at J to 0 bases, leaving 6 bases not matched to a gene. CDR3 region: CASSYRQGGSYNEQFF. In DNA form, the CDR3 reads TGTGCCAGCAGTTACCGACAGGGTGGCTCCTACAATGAGCAGTTCTTC.

The rearrangement joins TRBV6-1 to TRBJ1-1, with D hard to call. The V end was cut by 6 bases, the J end by 0 bases, with 14 bases between. Germline assignment: CDR1 MNHNS and CDR2 SASEGT. This CDR3 contains 15 residues. The CDR3 DNA is TGTGCCAGCAGAGCCCAGGCAGGACTGAACACTGAAGCTTTCTTT. This gives the protein CASRAQAGLNTEAFF.

V is TRBV12-3 or TRBV12-4 and J is TRBJ2-3; unclear D gene. The ends were cut back, 7 bases at V and 1 base at J, with 9 bases in the middle. The CDR3 spans 13 residues. The CDR3, as DNA: TGTGCCAGCACCCCATCGGGCACAGATACGCAGTATTTT. Its translation is CASTPSGTDTQYF.

This clonotype occurred a few times. This chain links TRBV6-1 with TRBJ2-3, with TRBD1 as a possible D gene (6 bases). The CDR3 is 15 residues long. The V end was cut by 0 bases, the J end by 0 bases, with 7 bases between. Germline CDR1 reads MNHNS; CDR2 reads SASEGT. The CDR3 region has the DNA TGTGCCAGCAGTGAAGCAGGGACAAGCACAGATACGCAGTATTTT. It codes for CASSEAGTSTDTQYF.

This clonotype was recorded a few times. This rearrangement joins TRBV27 to TRBJ2-1, with D possibly called TRBD1 or TRBD2 (5 bases each). The DNA end is a closer match to TRBJ2-7, so the J assignment may be wrong. Looked up from germline, CDR1 is MNHEY and CDR2 is SMNVEV (reference sequence). This CDR3 is 16 amino acids long. The CDR3 is CASSLSDIGRGNEQYF. The CDR3, as DNA: TGTGCCAGCAGTTTATCGGACATAGGACGGGGCAATGAGCAGTACTTC.

The rearrangement uses TRBV6-1 and TRBJ2-1; 12 bases fit TRBD2. J lost 6 bases, V lost 7 bases, and 7 bases had no gene match. The CDR3 has 15 amino acids. Germline assignment: CDR1 MNHNS and CDR2 SASEGT. CDR3 nucleotides: TGTGCCAGCATCGCCGGGACTAGCGGGCCCAATGAGCAGTTCTTC. As protein: CASIAGTSGPNEQFF.

This chain uses TRBV7-9 with TRBJ2-4; tentative D call: TRBD2 (7 bases). The J call may be wrong; the DNA end is better matched by TRBJ2-5. In germline, CDR1 is SEHNR, CDR2 FQNEAQ (reference sequence). This CDR3 is built from 15 residues. The CDR3 DNA reads TGTGCCAGCAGTAAAGGGGGGGCTTTCAAGGAGACCCAGTACTTC. Protein: CASSKGGAFKETQYF.